Below are 30 T cell receptor beta chains sequenced from a single sample in a study of T cell repertoires in cytomegalovirus infection. TCRdb reanalysed the reads using MiXCR and keeps one entry per CDR3 protein. The sample lists about 890,000 distinct CDR3 sequences; around 30% were seen once. Their antigens remain unidentified. This specimen was cultured CD8+ T cells from PBMCs, taken from culture after CMV antigen stimulation. The source of these receptors is a human donor in good health (CMV status not recorded). Some clones in this sample may be carry-over from other donors' samples.

This chain connects TRBV6-1 to TRBJ2-5; D is unclear. CDR1 is MNHNS and CDR2 is SASEGT in the germline V gene. Trimming left V 5 bases short and J 9 bases short, with 19 bases between. This CDR3 region has 14 residues. The CDR3, as DNA: TGTGCCAGCAGTTCCACGAAAGGCCGGGTTTCCCAGTACTTC. It yields the protein CASSSTKGRVSQYF.

At least ten counts were recorded for this clonotype. The chain couples TRBV12-3 or TRBV12-4 to TRBJ2-3; D is perhaps TRBD1 (5 bases). With 5 bases removed from V and 4 bases from J, the gap between germline ends came to 10 bases. The CDR3 loop spans 13 amino acids. CDR3 amino acids: CASSPGLSDTQYF. For the CDR3, the DNA is TGTGCCAGCAGTCCAGGGTTGTCAGATACGCAGTATTTT.

The chain uses TRBV25-1 and TRBJ2-5; 9 bases fit TRBD2. The CDR3 runs 16 residues. CDR1 is MGHDK and CDR2 is SYGVNS in the germline V gene. J lost 1 base, V lost 6 bases, and 9 bases had no gene match. This chain's CDR3 is CASSKSSGGLQETQYF. The CDR3 DNA is TGTGCCAGCAGCAAGAGTAGCGGGGGACTCCAAGAGACCCAGTACTTC.

This clonotype was picked up many times. V is TRBV7-9 and J is TRBJ2-4, with D perhaps TRBD2 (5 bases). From germline, CDR1 is SEHNR and CDR2 FQNEAQ (reference sequence). This CDR3 region has 16 residues. Between the trimmed V and J ends, which lost 5 bases and 0 bases, there was a span of 14 bases. CDR3: CASSLEVTEAKNIQYF. CDR3 DNA: TGTGCCAGCAGCCTGGAGGTCACTGAAGCCAAAAACATTCAGTACTTC.

The chain uses TRBV28 and TRBJ2-1; 8 bases align to TRBD2. This CDR3 comprises 14 residues. The germline CDR1 and CDR2 sequences are MDHEN and SYDVKM. With V trimmed by 6 bases and J by 4 bases, 5 bases remained unmatched. The CDR3 here is CASSVSGGYNEQFF. The DNA of the CDR3 is TGTGCCAGCAGCGTAAGCGGGGGATACAATGAGCAGTTCTTC.

This clonotype was seen repeatedly, ten times or more. The chain recombines TRBV7-2 with TRBJ2-5; no clear D gene. V was shortened by 4 bases and J by 10 bases, with 7 bases between the two germline ends. CDR1 and CDR2 (germline): SGHTA, FQGNSA. The CDR3 loop spans 10 amino acids. CDR3 DNA sequence: TGTGCCAGCAGCTCCTCAATCCAGTACTTC. This encodes CASSSSIQYF.

The chain couples TRBV28 to TRBJ1-2; D perhaps matches TRBD1 (5 bases). This CDR3 has 16 amino acids. Deletions cut 3 bases from V and 5 bases from J, with 19 bases between. Germline V gene data show CDR1 as MDHEN and CDR2 as SYDVKM. CDR3 loop: CASSLAGGPFFYGYTF. The CDR3 nucleotides are TGTGCCAGCAGTTTGGCGGGGGGTCCTTTTTTTTATGGCTACACCTTC.

This clonotype was seen more than once but under ten times. As DNA, the CDR3 is TGTGCCAGCAGTATTGCAGCGGGGGCCTACGAGCAGTACGTC. It yields the protein CASSIAAGAYEQYV. This sequence joins TRBV6-2 or TRBV6-3 and TRBJ2-7; 8 nucleotides align to TRBD2. The V and J ends lost 5 bases and 2 bases, in that order; junction bases with no gene match: 5. Germline V gene data show CDR1 as MNHEY and CDR2 as SVGEGT. The CDR3 covers 14 residues.

This clonotype was observed a handful of times. The chain joins TRBV6-2 or TRBV6-3 to TRBJ2-2; maybe TRBD1 (6 bases). The germline gives CDR1 MNHEY, CDR2 SVGEGT. V lost 7 bases and J 4 bases, leaving 19 bases between the germline ends. The CDR3 consists of 16 residues. CDR3 bases: TGTGCCAGCATCTCACAGGGTCAATTAAGCACCGGGGAGCTGTTTTTT. This translates into CASISQGQLSTGELFF.

V gene TRBV20-1 combines with J gene TRBJ2-1; D perhaps matches TRBD2 (5 bases). CDR1 DFQATT and CDR2 SNEGSKA come from the germline V gene (reference sequence). This CDR3 is 16 amino acids long. The V end lost 3 bases, the J end lost 7 bases, and 22 bases lay between the germline ends. The CDR3 DNA follows: TGCAGTGCTAGTACAAGGTCTGCTAGCCGGTTGAATGAGCAGTTCTTC. It translates to CSASTRSASRLNEQFF.

This chain links TRBV7-9 with TRBJ1-2, with 8 bases matching TRBD1. Per the germline V gene, CDR1 is SEHNR and CDR2 is FQNEAQ (reference sequence). The J segment lost 6 bases and the V segment lost 1 base, leaving 13 bases of the junction unmatched. This CDR3 spans 17 amino acids. This chain's CDR3 is CASSLEELDREVHGYTF. In DNA form, the CDR3 reads TGTGCCAGCAGCTTAGAGGAATTGGACAGGGAGGTACATGGCTACACCTTC.

This clonotype was seen more than once but under ten times. The gene calls are TRBV7-9 and TRBJ2-6; D gene uncertain. The CDR3 is 15 residues long. Trimming removed 4 bases from V and 4 bases from J, with 11 bases in between. Germline V gives CDR1 SEHNR, CDR2 FQNEAQ (reference sequence). CDR3 residues: CASSSWLNGANVLTF. DNA of the CDR3: TGTGCCAGCAGCTCCTGGTTAAACGGGGCCAACGTCCTGACTTTC.

The chain carries TRBV29-1 and TRBJ2-1; TRBD2 aligns across 13 bases. CDR1 and CDR2 (germline): SQVTM, ANQGSEA. The V and J ends lost 3 bases and 8 bases, in that order; junction bases with no gene match: 4. The CDR3 spans 14 residues. As DNA, the CDR3 is TGCAGCGTTGAGACTGGACTAGCGGGGGATGAGCAGTTCTTC. Its translation is CSVETGLAGDEQFF.

As for this clonotype: A clone one base away is much larger, so this may be a read error. The chain has TRBV7-6 and TRBJ2-1; tentatively, D is TRBD1 (6 bases). CDR3 length equals 16 residues. The germline V gene encodes CDR1 SGHVS and CDR2 FNYEAQ. The CDR3 spells CVSSLVGGRGFDEQFF. Written as DNA, the CDR3 is TGTGTCAGCAGCTTAGTTGGGGGCCGCGGATTCGATGAGCAGTTCTTC.

This clonotype was counted many times. The J gene is TRBJ1-2, the V gene TRBV7-9; D may be TRBD1 (5 bases). Deletions cut 0 bases from V and 8 bases from J, with 10 bases between. CDR1 is SEHNR, CDR2 FQNEAQ, per germline (reference sequence). The CDR3 is made up of 13 amino acids. CDR3 in amino acids: CASSLALRDGYTF. CDR3 in DNA: TGTGCCAGCAGCTTAGCGCTAAGGGACGGCTACACCTTC.

In this sample, this clonotype turned up a few times. V and J are TRBV24-1 and TRBJ2-3; maybe TRBD1 (6 bases). The germline V gene has CDR1 KGHDR and CDR2 SFDVKD. The CDR3 contains 13 residues. Trimming removed 5 bases at V and 7 bases at J, with 12 bases between. The chain's CDR3 is CATSAPDSNTQYF. In DNA form, the CDR3 reads TGTGCCACCAGTGCTCCGGACAGTAATACGCAGTATTTT.

This clonotype occurred a few times. This chain's CDR3 is CASSLSTSGEADTQYF. In DNA form, the CDR3 reads TGTGCCAGCAGCTTATCGACTAGCGGGGAGGCAGATACGCAGTATTTT. The rearrangement uses TRBV7-9 and TRBJ2-3; 11 nucleotides line up with TRBD2. V lost 2 bases to trimming and J lost 4 bases; unmatched junction nucleotides: 5. CDR3 length: 16 residues. Germline assignment: CDR1 SEHNR and CDR2 FQNEAQ (reference sequence). Combining the CDR3 with reference TRBV7-9 and TRBJ2-3 gives the whole variable domain DTGVSQNPRHKITKRGQNVTFRCDPISEHNRLYWYRQTLGQGPEFLTYFQNEAQLEKSRLLSDRFSAERPKGSFSTLEIQRTEQGDSAMYLCASSLSTSGEADTQYFGPGTRLTVL.

J is TRBJ1-2 and V is TRBV4-1; 7 bases align to TRBD1. This CDR3 is 15 amino acids long. The germline CDR1 and CDR2 sequences are MGHRA and YSYEKL. With V trimmed by 0 bases and J by 4 bases, 5 bases remained unmatched. The CDR3 loop is CASSQEGSGGYGYTF. The CDR3 nucleotides are TGCGCCAGCAGCCAAGAAGGTTCAGGGGGCTATGGCTACACCTTC.

V usage is TRBV27 and J usage is TRBJ2-1; TRBD2 agrees at 11 bases. V lost 1 base and J lost 9; bases outside the gene matches: 5. This CDR3 is built from 15 residues. Germline V gene data show CDR1 as MNHEY and CDR2 as SMNVEV (reference sequence). CDR3 in amino acids: CASSLFSGGGLEQFF. The CDR3 DNA is TGTGCCAGCAGTTTATTTAGCGGGGGGGGACTTGAGCAGTTCTTC.

This chain links TRBV6-5 with TRBJ2-7; weak D call: TRBD1 (5 bases). Trimming shortened V by 2 bases and J by 6 bases, and 20 bases separated the two germline ends. The CDR3 is 16 amino acids. CDR1 MNHEY and CDR2 SVGAGI come from the germline V gene. The chain's CDR3 is CASSYGVQAIYIEQYF. In nucleotides, the CDR3 is TGTGCCAGCAGTTACGGAGTACAGGCCATTTACATCGAGCAGTACTTC.

The sample holds many counts of this clonotype. V is TRBV7-8 and J is TRBJ2-1; D gene uncertain. Germline-derived CDR1 and CDR2 are SGHVS and FQNEAQ. The CDR3 length is 11 residues. The V end lost 5 bases, the J end lost 9 bases, and 8 bases lay between the germline ends. The CDR3 reads CASSPAIEQFF. The CDR3 DNA is TGTGCCAGCAGCCCCGCCATTGAGCAGTTCTTC.

This rearrangement joins TRBV27 to TRBJ1-1; 7 bases are a match to TRBD1. The CDR3 runs 15 residues. CDR1 and CDR2 (germline): MNHEY, SMNVEV (reference sequence). The ends lost 6 bases at V and 1 base at J; junction bases unmatched: 8. The CDR3 sequence is CASRLTGYANTEAFF. In DNA, the CDR3 is TGTGCCAGCAGACTGACAGGGTATGCGAACACTGAAGCTTTCTTT.

The rearrangement links TRBV14 to TRBJ2-3; 12 nucleotides match TRBD2. This CDR3 spans 18 amino acids. Germline-derived CDR1 and CDR2 are SGHDN and FVKESK. V was pared by 2 bases and J by 6 bases, with 12 bases of the junction left unmatched. CDR3 sequence: CASSQSRLAGDLWDTQYF. The CDR3 nucleotides read TGTGCCAGCAGCCAAAGTCGACTAGCGGGGGATCTTTGGGATACGCAGTATTTT.

At least ten counts were recorded for this clonotype. The V gene is TRBV7-6, the J gene TRBJ1-4; 12 bases line up with TRBD1. Germline V lookup: CDR1 SGHVS, CDR2 FNYEAQ. The trim removed 5 bases at V and 7 bases at J, leaving 5 bases unmatched. The CDR3 contains 15 residues. CDR3 DNA sequence: TGTGCCAGCAGCAGCGGGACAGGGGGCGTTGAAAAACTGTTTTTT. Its translation: CASSSGTGGVEKLFF.

The chain links TRBV5-1 to TRBJ2-3, with TRBD2 matching 7 bases. Germline lookup yields CDR1 SGHRS and CDR2 YFSETQ. This CDR3 is built from 15 residues. V lost 3 bases to trimming and J lost 1 base; unmatched junction nucleotides: 5. The CDR3 sequence is CASSSWGGGTDTQYF. The CDR3 DNA is TGCGCCAGCAGCTCCTGGGGGGGAGGCACAGATACGCAGTATTTT.

This clonotype was recorded at least ten times. This chain links TRBV7-6 with TRBJ2-6; D unclear. This CDR3 comprises 16 residues. Germline lookup yields CDR1 SGHVS and CDR2 FNYEAQ. V shed 5 bases and J shed 0 bases, with 11 bases lying between them. The CDR3 sequence is CASSRSDPSGANVLTF. The CDR3 DNA is TGTGCCAGCAGCCGCTCGGATCCCTCTGGGGCCAACGTCCTGACTTTC.

This sequence joins TRBV6-1 and TRBJ1-1; D is possibly TRBD1 (5 bases). V gave up 6 bases and J gave up 3 bases, with 14 bases separating them. Germline V gene sequence: CDR1 MNHNS, CDR2 SASEGT. The CDR3 loop spans 14 amino acids. CDR3 sequence reads: CASRTGRGDTEAFF. The CDR3 region has the DNA TGTGCCAGCAGGACCGGGAGGGGCGACACTGAAGCTTTCTTT.

This clonotype was seen a few times. The chain uses TRBV27 and TRBJ1-6, with D perhaps TRBD1 (5 bases). This CDR3 is 12 amino acids long. CDR1 MNHEY and CDR2 SMNVEV come from the germline V gene (reference sequence). The germline V and J ends were trimmed by 11 bases and 4 bases, with 9 bases remaining between them. The CDR3 DNA is TGTGCCGTACGGGGGTATAATTCACCCCTCCACTTT. This gives the protein CAVRGYNSPLHF.

As to this clonotype: One junction end does not reproduce the germline sequence, and a read error may be involved. The chain joins TRBV7-2 to TRBJ2-5; possible D gene TRBD1, 6 bases. The CDR3 runs 13 residues. Per germline, CDR1 SGHTA and CDR2 FQGNSA. The CDR3 here is CASSFRGAETKYF. CDR3 nucleotide sequence: TGTGCCAGCAGCTTCAGGGGTGCAGAGACCAAGTACTTC.

The rearrangement links TRBV9 to TRBJ1-2; D not resolved. With 0 bases removed from V and 5 bases from J, the gap between germline ends came to 17 bases. CDR1 and CDR2 (germline): SGDLS, YYNGEE. The CDR3 totals 16 residues. For the CDR3, the DNA is TGTGCCAGCAGCGTAGTGGCCGGATTAGATCCTTATGGCTACACCTTC. This encodes CASSVVAGLDPYGYTF. The whole variable domain, remainder taken from reference TRBV9 and TRBJ1-2, is DSGVTQTPKHLITATGQRVTLRCSPRSGDLSVYWYQQSLDQGLQFLIQYYNGEERAKGNILERFSAQQFPDLHSELNLSSLELGDSALYFCASSVVAGLDPYGYTFGSGTRLTVV.